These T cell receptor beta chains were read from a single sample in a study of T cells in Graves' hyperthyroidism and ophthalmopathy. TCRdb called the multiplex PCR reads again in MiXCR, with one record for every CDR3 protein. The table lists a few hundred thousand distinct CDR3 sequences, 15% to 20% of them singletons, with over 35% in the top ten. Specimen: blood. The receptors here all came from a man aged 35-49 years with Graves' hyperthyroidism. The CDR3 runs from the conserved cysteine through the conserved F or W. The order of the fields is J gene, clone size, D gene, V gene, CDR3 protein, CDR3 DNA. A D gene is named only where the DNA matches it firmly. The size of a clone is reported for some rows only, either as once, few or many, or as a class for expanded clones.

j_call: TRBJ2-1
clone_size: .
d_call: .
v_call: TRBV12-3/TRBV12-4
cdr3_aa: CASSWYGAAQGHNEQFF
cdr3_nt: TGTGCCAGCAGTTGGTACGGGGCGGCACAAGGCCACAATGAGCAGTTCTTC

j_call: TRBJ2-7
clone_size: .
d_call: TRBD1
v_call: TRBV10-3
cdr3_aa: CAISGTGNEQYF
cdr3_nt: TGTGCCATCAGTGGGACAGGGAACGAGCAGTACTTC

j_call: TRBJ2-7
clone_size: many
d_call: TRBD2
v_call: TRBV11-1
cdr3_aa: CASSLLRGGLEQYF
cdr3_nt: TGTGCCAGCAGCCTACTTCGGGGGGGACTCGAGCAGTACTTC

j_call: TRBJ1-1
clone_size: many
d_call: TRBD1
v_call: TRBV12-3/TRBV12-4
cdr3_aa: CASSPGTGGFNTEAFF
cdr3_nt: TGTGCCAGCAGTCCCGGGACAGGGGGTTTCAACACTGAAGCTTTCTTT

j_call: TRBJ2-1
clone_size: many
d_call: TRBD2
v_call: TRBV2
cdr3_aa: CASSESGGFYNEQFF
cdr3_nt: TGTGCCAGCAGTGAATCGGGGGGGTTTTACAATGAGCAGTTCTTC

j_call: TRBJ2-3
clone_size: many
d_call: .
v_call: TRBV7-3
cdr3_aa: CASSLGSGTDTQYF
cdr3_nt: TGTGCCAGCAGCCTAGGGTCGGGCACAGATACGCAGTATTTT

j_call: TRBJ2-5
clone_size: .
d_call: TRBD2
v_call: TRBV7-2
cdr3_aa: CASIGTSGKETQYF
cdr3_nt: TGTGCCAGCATCGGGACTAGCGGAAAAGAGACCCAGTACTTC

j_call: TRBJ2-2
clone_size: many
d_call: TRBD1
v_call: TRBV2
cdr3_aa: CASSVRTGLANTGELFF
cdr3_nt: TGTGCCAGCAGTGTACGGACAGGGCTCGCGAACACCGGGGAGCTGTTTTTT

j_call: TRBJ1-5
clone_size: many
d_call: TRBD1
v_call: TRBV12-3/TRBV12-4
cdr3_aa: CASSSDRGYLPQHF
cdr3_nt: TGTGCCAGCAGTTCCGACAGGGGATATCTGCCCCAGCATTTT

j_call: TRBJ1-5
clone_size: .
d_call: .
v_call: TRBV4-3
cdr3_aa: CASSQDGGQPQHF
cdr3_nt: TGCGCCAGCAGCCAAGATGGGGGTCAGCCCCAGCATTTT

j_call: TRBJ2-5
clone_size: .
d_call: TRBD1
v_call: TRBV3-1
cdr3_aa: CASSQDKGAVGETQYF
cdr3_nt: TGTGCCAGCAGCCAAGATAAGGGGGCCGTGGGCGAGACCCAGTACTTC

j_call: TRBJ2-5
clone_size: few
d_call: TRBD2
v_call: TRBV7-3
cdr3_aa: CASSTSGTWGETQYF
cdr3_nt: TGTGCCAGCAGCACCAGCGGGACTTGGGGGGAGACCCAGTACTTC

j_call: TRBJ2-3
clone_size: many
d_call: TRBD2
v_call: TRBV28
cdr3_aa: CASPSSAGGRDTQYF
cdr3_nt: TGTGCCAGCCCGTCGAGCGCGGGGGGTAGAGATACGCAGTATTTT

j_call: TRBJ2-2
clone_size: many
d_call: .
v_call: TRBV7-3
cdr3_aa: CASSADGTGELFF
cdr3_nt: TGTGCCAGCAGCGCGGACGGAACCGGGGAGCTGTTTTTT

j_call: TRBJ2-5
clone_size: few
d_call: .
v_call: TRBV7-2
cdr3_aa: CASSRRIQETQYF
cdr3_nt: TGTGCCAGCAGTCGACGGATCCAAGAGACCCAGTACTTC

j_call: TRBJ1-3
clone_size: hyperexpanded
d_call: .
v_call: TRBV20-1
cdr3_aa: CSALRTAGNTIYF
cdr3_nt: TGCAGTGCTTTAAGGACAGCTGGAAACACCATATATTTT

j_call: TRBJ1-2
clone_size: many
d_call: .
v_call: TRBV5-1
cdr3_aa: CASNREGSDYGYTF
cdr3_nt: TGCGCCAGCAACCGTGAAGGATCTGACTATGGCTACACCTTC

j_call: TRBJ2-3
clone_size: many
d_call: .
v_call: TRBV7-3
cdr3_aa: CASSLTRDSTDTQYF
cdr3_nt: TGTGCCAGCAGCTTAACCCGGGACAGCACAGATACGCAGTATTTT

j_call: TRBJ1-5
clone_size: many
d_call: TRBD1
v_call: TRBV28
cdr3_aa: CASSSILGTASGGVMSQHF
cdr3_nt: TGTGCCAGCAGTTCCATACTCGGGACAGCCTCGGGCGGGGTGATGTCCCAGCATTTT

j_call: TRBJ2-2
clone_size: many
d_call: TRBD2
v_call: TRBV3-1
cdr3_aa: CASSQIAGAFPTGELFF
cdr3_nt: TGTGCCAGCAGCCAGATAGCGGGGGCCTTCCCCACCGGGGAGCTGTTTTTT

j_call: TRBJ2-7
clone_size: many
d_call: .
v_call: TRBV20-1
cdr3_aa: CSARDRAAYEQYF
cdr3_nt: TGCAGTGCTAGAGATCGGGCAGCCTACGAGCAGTACTTC

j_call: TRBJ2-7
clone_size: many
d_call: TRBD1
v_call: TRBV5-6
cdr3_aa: CASSRQGRSTQQYF
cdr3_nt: TGTGCCAGCAGCCGACAGGGTAGGTCTACGCAGCAGTACTTC

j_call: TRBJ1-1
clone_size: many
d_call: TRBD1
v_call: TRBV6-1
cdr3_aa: CASSGGQGIEAFF
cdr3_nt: TGTGCCAGCAGTGGTGGACAGGGAATTGAAGCTTTCTTT

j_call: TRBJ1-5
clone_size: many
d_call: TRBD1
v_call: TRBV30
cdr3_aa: CAWTPGTANQPQHF
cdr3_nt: TGTGCCTGGACCCCCGGGACAGCTAATCAGCCCCAGCATTTT

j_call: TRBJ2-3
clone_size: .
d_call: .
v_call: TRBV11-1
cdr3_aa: CASSLPPRGLDTQYF
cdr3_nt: TGTGCCAGCAGCCTCCCCCCCCGGGGGTTAGATACGCAGTATTTT

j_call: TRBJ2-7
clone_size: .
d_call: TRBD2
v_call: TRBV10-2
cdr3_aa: CASSGDVNGGRYEQYF
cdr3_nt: TGCGCCAGCAGTGGCGATGTTAACGGGGGGAGATACGAGCAGTACTTC

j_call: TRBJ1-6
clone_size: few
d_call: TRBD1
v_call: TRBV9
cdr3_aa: CASSSRDRGSPLHF
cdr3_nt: TGTGCCAGCAGCAGCCGGGACAGAGGTTCACCCCTCCACTTT

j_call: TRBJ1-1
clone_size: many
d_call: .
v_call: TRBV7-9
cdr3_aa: CASSLGPGARAEAFF
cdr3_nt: TGTGCCAGCAGCTTAGGGCCGGGGGCGCGAGCTGAAGCTTTCTTT

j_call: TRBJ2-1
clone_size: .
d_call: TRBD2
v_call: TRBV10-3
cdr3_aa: CAISEGTSGSYNEQFF
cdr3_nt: TGTGCCATCAGTGAGGGGACTAGCGGCTCCTACAATGAGCAGTTCTTC

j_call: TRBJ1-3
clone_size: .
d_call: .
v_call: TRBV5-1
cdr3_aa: CASSPGPNSGNTIYF
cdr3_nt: TGCGCCAGCAGCCCAGGACCAAACTCTGGAAACACCATATATTTT

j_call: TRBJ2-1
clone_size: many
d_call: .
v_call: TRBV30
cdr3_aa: CAWSRSRDYNEQFF
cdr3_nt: TGTGCCTGGAGTCGGAGCAGGGACTACAATGAGCAGTTCTTC

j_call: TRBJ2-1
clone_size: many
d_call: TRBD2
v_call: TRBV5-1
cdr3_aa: CASSISGGADNEQFF
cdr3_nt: TGCGCCAGCAGCATTAGCGGGGGGGCCGACAATGAGCAGTTCTTC

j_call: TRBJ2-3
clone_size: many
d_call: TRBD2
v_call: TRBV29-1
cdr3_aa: CSVSGGLAGITDTQYF
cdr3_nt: TGCAGCGTCTCCGGGGGACTAGCGGGCATAACAGATACGCAGTATTTT

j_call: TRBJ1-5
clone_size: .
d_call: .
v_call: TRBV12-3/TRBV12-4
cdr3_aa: CASSVQDNQPQHF
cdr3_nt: TGTGCCAGCAGTGTCCAAGATAATCAGCCCCAGCATTTT

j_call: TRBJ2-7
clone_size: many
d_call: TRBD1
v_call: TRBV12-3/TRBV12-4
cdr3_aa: CASSSRWTGGLYEQYF
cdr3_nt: TGTGCCAGCAGCTCACGGTGGACAGGGGGATTATACGAGCAGTACTTC

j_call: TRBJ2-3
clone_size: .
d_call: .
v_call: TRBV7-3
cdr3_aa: CASSEGGGGSTDTQYF
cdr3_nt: TGTGCCAGCAGCGAAGGGGGCGGGGGGAGCACAGATACGCAGTATTTT

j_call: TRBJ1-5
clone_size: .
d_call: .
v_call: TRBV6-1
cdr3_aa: CASTDSPARQHF
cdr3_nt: TGTGCCAGCACCGACAGCCCGGCCCGCCAGCATTTT

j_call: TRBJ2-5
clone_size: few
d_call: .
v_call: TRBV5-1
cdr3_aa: CASSWEGGETQYF
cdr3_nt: TGCGCCAGCAGCTGGGAAGGGGGAGAGACCCAGTACTTC

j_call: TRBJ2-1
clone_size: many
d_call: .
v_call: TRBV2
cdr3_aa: CASFGANQFF
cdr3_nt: TGTGCCAGCTTTGGGGCCAACCAGTTCTTC

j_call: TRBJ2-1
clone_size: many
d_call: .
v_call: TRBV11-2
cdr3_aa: CASSVTTLRAYNEQFF
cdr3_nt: TGTGCCAGCAGCGTAACGACTCTCAGGGCGTACAATGAGCAGTTCTTC

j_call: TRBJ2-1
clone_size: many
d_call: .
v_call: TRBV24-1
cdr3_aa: CATSDFGGGLRNEQFF
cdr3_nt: TGTGCCACCAGTGATTTTGGGGGGGGCCTCAGGAATGAGCAGTTCTTC

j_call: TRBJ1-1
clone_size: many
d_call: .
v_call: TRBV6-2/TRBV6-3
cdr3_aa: CASSYPRGTEAFF
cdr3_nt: TGTGCCAGCAGTTACCCCCGGGGCACTGAAGCTTTCTTT

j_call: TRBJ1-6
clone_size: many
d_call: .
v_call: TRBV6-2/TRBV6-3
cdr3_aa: CASRRTGSSYNSPLHF
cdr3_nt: TGTGCCAGCAGACGAACAGGGAGCTCCTATAATTCACCCCTCCACTTT

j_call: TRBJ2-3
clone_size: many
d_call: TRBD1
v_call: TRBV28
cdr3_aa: CASSFDREADTQYF
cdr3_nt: TGTGCCAGCAGTTTCGACAGGGAAGCAGATACGCAGTATTTT

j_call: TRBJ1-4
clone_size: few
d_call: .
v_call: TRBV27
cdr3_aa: CASSGSSATNEKLFF
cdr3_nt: TGTGCCAGCAGTGGGTCGTCTGCAACTAATGAAAAACTGTTTTTT

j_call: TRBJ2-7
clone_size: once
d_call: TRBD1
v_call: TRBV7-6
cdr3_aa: CASSTGTGTYEQYF
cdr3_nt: TGTGCCAGCAGCACCGGGACAGGGACCTACGAGCAGTACTTC

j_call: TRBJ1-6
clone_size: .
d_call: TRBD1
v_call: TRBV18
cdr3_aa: CASSQGQGESPLHF
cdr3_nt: TGTGCCAGCTCCCAGGGACAGGGAGAATCACCCCTCCACTTT